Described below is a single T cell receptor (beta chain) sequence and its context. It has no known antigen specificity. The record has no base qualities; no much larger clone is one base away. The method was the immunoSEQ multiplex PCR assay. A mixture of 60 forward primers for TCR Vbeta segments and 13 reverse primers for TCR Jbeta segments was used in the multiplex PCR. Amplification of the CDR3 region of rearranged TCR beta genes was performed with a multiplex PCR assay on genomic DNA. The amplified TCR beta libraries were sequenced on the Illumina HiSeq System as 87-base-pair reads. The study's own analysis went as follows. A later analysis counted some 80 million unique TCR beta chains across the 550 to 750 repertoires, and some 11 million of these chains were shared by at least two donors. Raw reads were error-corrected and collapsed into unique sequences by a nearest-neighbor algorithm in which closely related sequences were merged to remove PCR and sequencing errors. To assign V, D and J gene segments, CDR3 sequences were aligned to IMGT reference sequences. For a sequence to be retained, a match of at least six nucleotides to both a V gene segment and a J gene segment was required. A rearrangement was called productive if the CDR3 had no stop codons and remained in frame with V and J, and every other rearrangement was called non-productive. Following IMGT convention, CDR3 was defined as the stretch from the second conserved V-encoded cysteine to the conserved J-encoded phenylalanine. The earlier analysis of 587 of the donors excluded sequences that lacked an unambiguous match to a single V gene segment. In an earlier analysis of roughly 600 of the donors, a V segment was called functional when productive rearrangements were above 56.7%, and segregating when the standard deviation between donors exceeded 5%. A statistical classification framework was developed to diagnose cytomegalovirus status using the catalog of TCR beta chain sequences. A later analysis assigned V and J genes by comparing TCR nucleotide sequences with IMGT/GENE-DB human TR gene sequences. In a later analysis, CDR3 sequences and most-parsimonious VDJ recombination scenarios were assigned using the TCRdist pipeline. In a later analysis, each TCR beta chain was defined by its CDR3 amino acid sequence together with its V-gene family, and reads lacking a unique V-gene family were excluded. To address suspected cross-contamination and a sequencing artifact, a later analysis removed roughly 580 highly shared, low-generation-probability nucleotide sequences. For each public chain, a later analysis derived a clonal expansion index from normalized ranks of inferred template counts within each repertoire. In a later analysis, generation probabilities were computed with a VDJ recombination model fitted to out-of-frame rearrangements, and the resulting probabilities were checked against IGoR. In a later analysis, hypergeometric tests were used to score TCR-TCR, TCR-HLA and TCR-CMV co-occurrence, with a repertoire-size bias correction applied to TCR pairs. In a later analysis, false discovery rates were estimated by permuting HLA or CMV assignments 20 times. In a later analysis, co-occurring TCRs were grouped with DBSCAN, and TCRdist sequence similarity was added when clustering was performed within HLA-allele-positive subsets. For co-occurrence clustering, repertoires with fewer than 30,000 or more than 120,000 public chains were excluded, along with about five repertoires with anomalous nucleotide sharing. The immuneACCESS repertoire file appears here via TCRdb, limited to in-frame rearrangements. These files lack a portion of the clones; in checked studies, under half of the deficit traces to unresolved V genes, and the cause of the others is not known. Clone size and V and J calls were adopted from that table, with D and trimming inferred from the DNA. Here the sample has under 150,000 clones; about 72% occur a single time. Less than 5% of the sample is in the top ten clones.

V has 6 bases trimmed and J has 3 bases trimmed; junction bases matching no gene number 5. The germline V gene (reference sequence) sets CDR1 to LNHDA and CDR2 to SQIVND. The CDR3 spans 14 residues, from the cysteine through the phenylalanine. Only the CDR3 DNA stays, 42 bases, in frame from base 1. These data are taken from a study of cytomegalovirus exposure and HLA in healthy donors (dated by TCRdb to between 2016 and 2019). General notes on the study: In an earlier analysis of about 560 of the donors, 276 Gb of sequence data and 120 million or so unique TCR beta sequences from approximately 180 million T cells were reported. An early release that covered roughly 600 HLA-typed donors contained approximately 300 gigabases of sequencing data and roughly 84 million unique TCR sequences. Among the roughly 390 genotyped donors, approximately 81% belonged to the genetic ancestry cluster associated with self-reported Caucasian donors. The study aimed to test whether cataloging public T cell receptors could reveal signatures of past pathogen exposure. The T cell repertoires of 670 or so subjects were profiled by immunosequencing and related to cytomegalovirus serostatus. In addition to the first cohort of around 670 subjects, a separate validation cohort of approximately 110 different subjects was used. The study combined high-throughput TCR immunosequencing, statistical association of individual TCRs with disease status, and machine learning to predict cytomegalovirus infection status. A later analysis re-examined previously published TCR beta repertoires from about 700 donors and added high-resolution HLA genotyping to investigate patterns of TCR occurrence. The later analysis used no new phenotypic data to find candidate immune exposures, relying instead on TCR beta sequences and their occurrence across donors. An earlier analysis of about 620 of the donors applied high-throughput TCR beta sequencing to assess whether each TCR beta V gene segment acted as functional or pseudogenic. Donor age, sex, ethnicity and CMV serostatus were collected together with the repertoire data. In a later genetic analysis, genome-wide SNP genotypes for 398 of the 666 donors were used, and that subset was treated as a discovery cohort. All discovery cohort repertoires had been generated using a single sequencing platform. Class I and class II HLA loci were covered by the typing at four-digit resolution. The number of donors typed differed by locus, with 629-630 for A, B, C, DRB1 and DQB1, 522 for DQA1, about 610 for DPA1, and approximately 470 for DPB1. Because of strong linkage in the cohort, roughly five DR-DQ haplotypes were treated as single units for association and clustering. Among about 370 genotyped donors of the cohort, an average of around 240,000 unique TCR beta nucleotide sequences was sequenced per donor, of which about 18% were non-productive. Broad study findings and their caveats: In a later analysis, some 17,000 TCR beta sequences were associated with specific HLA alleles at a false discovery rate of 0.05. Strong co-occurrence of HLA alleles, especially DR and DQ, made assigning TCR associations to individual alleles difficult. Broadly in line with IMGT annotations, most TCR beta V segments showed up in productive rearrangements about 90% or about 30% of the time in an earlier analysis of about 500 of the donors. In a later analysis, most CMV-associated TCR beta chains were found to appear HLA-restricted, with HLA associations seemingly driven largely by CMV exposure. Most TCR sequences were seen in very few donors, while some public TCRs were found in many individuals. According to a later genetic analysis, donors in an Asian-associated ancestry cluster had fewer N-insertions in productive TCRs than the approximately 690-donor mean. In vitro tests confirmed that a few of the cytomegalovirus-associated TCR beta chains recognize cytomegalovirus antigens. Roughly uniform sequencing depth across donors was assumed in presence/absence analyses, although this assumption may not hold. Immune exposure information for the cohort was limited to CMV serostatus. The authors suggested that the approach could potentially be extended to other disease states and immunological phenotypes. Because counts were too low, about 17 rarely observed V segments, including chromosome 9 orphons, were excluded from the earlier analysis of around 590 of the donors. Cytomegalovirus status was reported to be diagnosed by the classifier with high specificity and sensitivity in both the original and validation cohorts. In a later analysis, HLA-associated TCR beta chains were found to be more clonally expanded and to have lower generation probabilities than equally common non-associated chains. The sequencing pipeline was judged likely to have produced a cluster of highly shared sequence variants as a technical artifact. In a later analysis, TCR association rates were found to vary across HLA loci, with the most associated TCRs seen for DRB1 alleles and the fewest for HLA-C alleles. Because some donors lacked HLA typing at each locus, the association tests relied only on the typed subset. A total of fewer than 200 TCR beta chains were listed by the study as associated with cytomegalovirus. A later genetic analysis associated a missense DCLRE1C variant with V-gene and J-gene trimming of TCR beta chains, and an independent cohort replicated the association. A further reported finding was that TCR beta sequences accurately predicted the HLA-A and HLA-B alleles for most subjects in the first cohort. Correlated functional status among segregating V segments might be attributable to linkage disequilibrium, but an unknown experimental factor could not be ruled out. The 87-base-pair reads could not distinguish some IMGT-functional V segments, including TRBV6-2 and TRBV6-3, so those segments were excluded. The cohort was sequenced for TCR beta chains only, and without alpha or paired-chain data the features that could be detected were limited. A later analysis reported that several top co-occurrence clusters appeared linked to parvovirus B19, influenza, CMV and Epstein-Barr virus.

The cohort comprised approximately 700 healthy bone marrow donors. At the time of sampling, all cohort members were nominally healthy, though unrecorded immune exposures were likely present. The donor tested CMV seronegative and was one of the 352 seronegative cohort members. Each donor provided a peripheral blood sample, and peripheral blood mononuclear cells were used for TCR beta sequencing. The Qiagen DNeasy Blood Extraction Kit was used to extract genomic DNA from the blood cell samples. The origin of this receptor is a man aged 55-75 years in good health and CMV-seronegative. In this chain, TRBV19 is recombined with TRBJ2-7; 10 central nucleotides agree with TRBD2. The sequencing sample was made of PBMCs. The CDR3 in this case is CASSVAGGGYEQYF. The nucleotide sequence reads TGTGCCAGTAGCGTAGCGGGAGGAGGCTACGAGCAGTACTTC.